This record concerns one TCR beta chain sequence. What it recognizes is unknown. These data belong to a study of shared clonotypes between healthy human individuals. The study's findings and limits: Few donors restricted represented genetic and exposure-history diversity. Four donors held roughly 5% of naive CD4 clonotypes in common.

The repertoire was sequenced with immunoSEQ multiplex PCR; TCRdb's copy has only in-frame clones and lacks some. The sample holds roughly 330,000 clones, approximately 79% seen once. CDR1 is SQVTM and CDR2 is ANQGSEA in the germline V gene. Trimming removed 4 bases from V and 5 bases from J, with 14 bases in between. The CDR3 runs to 13 residues. V usage is TRBV29-1 and J usage is TRBJ2-5; a possible D gene is TRBD1 (5 bases). The sample taken for sequencing was memory CD4+ T cells sorted from blood. Subset described: CD45RA-negative fraction. The source is a man aged 25 to 40 in good health. The CDR3 sequence: CSVVKGSGETQYF. In DNA, the CDR3 is TGCAGCGTTGTCAAGGGGTCGGGCGAGACCCAGTACTTC.